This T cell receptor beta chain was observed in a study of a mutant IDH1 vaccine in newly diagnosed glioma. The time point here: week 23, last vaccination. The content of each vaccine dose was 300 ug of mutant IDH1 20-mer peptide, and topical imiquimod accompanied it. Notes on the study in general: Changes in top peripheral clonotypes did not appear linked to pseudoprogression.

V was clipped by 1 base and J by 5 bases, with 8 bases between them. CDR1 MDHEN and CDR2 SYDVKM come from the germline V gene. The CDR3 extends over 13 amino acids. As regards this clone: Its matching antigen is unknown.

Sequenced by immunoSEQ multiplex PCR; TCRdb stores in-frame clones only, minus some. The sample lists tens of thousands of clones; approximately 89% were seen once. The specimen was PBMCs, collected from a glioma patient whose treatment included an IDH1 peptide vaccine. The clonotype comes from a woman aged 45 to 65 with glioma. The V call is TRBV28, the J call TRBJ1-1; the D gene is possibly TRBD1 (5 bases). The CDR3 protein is CASSLFGATEAFF. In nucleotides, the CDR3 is TGTGCCAGCAGTTTATTTGGGGCGACTGAAGCTTTCTTT.